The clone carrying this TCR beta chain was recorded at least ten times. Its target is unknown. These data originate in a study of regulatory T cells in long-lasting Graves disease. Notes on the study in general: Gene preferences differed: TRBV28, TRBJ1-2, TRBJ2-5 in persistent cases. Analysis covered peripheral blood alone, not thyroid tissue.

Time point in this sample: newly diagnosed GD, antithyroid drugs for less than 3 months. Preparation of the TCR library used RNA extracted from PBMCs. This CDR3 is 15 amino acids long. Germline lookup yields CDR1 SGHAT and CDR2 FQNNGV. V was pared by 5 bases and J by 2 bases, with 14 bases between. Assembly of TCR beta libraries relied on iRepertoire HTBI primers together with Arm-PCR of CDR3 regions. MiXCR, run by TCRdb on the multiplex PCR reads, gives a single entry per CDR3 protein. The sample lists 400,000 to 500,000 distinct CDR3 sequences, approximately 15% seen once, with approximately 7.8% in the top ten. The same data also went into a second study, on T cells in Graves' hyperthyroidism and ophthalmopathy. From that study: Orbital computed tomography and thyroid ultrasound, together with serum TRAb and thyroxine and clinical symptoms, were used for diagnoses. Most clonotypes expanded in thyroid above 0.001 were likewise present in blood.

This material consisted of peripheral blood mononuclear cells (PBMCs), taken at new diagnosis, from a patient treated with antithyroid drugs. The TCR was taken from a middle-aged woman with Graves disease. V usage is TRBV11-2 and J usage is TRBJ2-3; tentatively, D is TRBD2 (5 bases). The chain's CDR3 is CASSPGLTSTDTQYF. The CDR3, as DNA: TGTGCCAGCAGCCCCGGACTCACGTCCACAGATACGCAGTATTTT. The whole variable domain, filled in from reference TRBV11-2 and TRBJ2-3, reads EAGVAQSPRYKIIEKRQSVAFWCNPISGHATLYWYQQILGQGPKLLIQFQNNGVVDDSQLPKDRFSAERLKGVDSTLKIQPAKLEDSAVYLCASSPGLTSTDTQYFGPGTRLTVL.